This T cell receptor beta chain came from a study of blood T cell repertoires in COVID-19. Germline loops: CDR1 SGHVS, CDR2 FQNEAQ. V dropped 8 bases and J dropped 2 bases, with 14 bases sitting between them. CDR3 length equals 14 residues. Repertoires were generated with immunoSEQ multiplex PCR, while TCRdb's copy carries only in-frame clones and drops some. The sample holds about 210,000 clones, around four fifths seen once. Sequencing was carried out using peripheral blood. The origin of this receptor is a man in his fifties or sixties with active or convalescent COVID-19. V usage is TRBV7-8 and J usage is TRBJ2-3; D not certain. The CDR3 sequence is CASFPWAVTDTQYF. The CDR3 DNA follows: TGTGCCAGCTTTCCCTGGGCCGTCACAGATACGCAGTATTTT.